This is a list of T cell receptor beta chains from one sample in a study of T cell responses to AZD1222 COVID-19 vaccine. Libraries were prepared by immunoSEQ multiplex PCR; TCRdb keeps only in-frame clonotypes and omits some of them. The sample contains approximately 99,000 clones, roughly nine tenths of which appear only once. The input for sequencing was peripheral blood, taken on day 0 of AZD1222 vaccination. The receptors derive from an adult in good health. Each CDR3 is given with its conserved first and last residue. D genes are given only for firm matches. Expanded clones get a size class; other rows say once, few or many, or leave the size out.

v_call	j_call	d_call	clone_size	cdr3_length	cdr3_nt	cdr3_aa
TRBV4-3	TRBJ1-2	.	.	14	TGCGCCAGCAGCCAAGAGCTGCTTAACTATGGCTACACCTTC	CASSQELLNYGYTF
TRBV30	TRBJ1-4	.	.	13	TGTGCCTGGAGTTCGGGACTGCTAGGTCAACTGTTTTTT	CAWSSGLLGQLFF
TRBV19	TRBJ2-3	.	.	15	TGTGCCAGTAGTATGGGACTTACTAGCACAGATACGCAGTATTTT	CASSMGLTSTDTQYF
TRBV5-8	TRBJ1-5	.	.	16	TGTGCCAGCAGCAAGATCAAGATGCGAAGCAATCAGCCCCAGCATTTT	CASSKIKMRSNQPQHF
TRBV7-9	TRBJ2-5	.	.	14	TGTGCCAGCAGCTTCTTTGCAGCCCAAGAGACCCAGTACTTC	CASSFFAAQETQYF
TRBV5-8	TRBJ2-5	.	.	19	TGTGCCAGCAGCACCCGACCCTTAAGGACCACAACGGAAGGACAGACCCAGTACTTC	CASSTRPLRTTTEGQTQYF
TRBV28	TRBJ1-1	.	.	13	TGTGCCAGCAGTTTAGGTCTGAGGACTGAAGCTTTCTTT	CASSLGLRTEAFF
TRBV20-1	TRBJ1-3	.	.	11	TGCAGTGCTAGGTCAGGAAACACCATATATTTT	CSARSGNTIYF
TRBV18	TRBJ1-2	.	.	15	TGTGCCAGCTCACCACCTAGGACAACCTTCTATGGCTACACCTTC	CASSPPRTTFYGYTF
TRBV3-1/TRBV3-2	TRBJ2-4	TRBD2	few	11	TGTGCCAGCCCCTACACGGGACTAGCGGTCTTC	CASPYTGLAVF
TRBV5-5	TRBJ2-1	.	.	15	TGTGCCAGCAGTTATAGCTGGGGGGACCGTGATGAGCAGTTCTTC	CASSYSWGDRDEQFF
TRBV7-2	TRBJ2-1	.	.	14	TGTGCCAGCAGCTTAGACAGTAGCGTGGGTGAGCAGTTCTTC	CASSLDSSVGEQFF
TRBV19	TRBJ2-1	.	.	15	TGTGCCAGTAAAAGCGTGTTCGACCGTTACAATGAGCAGTTCTTC	CASKSVFDRYNEQFF
TRBV2	TRBJ2-7	.	.	12	TGTGCCAGCAGGTACTCCTCCTACGAGCAGTACTTC	CASRYSSYEQYF
TRBV5-6	TRBJ2-2	.	.	15	TGTGCCAGCAGCTTGATAGGGGCCCCAACCGGGGAGCTGTTTTTT	CASSLIGAPTGELFF
TRBV12-3/TRBV12-4	TRBJ1-1	.	once	13	TGTGCCAGCACCTATAGGGGGGGGCTAAGAGCTTTCTTT	CASTYRGGLRAFF
TRBV9	TRBJ2-7	.	.	14	TGTGCCAGCAGCGTAGCCGTGGGCTCCTACGAGCAGTACTTC	CASSVAVGSYEQYF
TRBV7-3	TRBJ2-2	.	few	16	TGTGCCAGCAGCCCGATGGGCGGTGTGAACACCGGGGAGCTGTTTTTT	CASSPMGGVNTGELFF
TRBV18	TRBJ2-2	TRBD1	.	16	TGTGCCAGCTCACCACTGGGGGACAGGGCCGCCGGGGAGCTGTTTTTT	CASSPLGDRAAGELFF
TRBV5-4	TRBJ1-5	TRBD1	.	16	TGTGCCAGCAGCCTTACTCGAGGGACAGGGAATCAGCCCCAGCATTTT	CASSLTRGTGNQPQHF
TRBV10-3	TRBJ1-3	TRBD1	few	16	TGTGCCATCAGTGTAGGGACAGGTGTCTCTGGAAACACCATATATTTT	CAISVGTGVSGNTIYF
TRBV7-2	TRBJ2-7	.	once	13	TGTGCCAGCAGCTCGGACCCAGCCTACGAGCAGTACTTC	CASSSDPAYEQYF
TRBV28	TRBJ2-2	TRBD2	.	15	TGTGCCAGCAGTTTGATCGGGACTAACCCCGGGGAGCTGTTTTTT	CASSLIGTNPGELFF
TRBV25-1	TRBJ1-1	TRBD1	few	15	TGTGCCAGCAGTGATCGGGACAGGGGGTTCACTGAAGCTTTCTTT	CASSDRDRGFTEAFF
TRBV27	TRBJ2-3	TRBD1	.	16	TGTGCCAGCAGGACCGACAGGGGGCCCTACACAGATACGCAGTATTTT	CASRTDRGPYTDTQYF
TRBV5-1	TRBJ1-2	.	.	15	TGTGCCAGCAGCAGTGGAGGTGTAGCTAACTATGGCTACACCTTC	CASSSGGVANYGYTF
TRBV4-1	TRBJ1-2	.	.	14	TGCGCCAGCAGCCACGACCAGGGAGGTTTGGGCTACACCTTC	CASSHDQGGLGYTF
TRBV27	TRBJ2-1	TRBD2	.	15	TGTGCCAGCAATCTACTAGCGGGAGGTCGGGATGAGCAGTTCTTC	CASNLLAGGRDEQFF
TRBV18	TRBJ1-2	.	.	13	TGTGCCAGCTCAGCCGGGCGAGTCGGGCCTAACACCTTC	CASSAGRVGPNTF
TRBV18	TRBJ1-5	.	.	14	TGTGCCAGCTCACCTCAGGGAAAGAATCAGCCCCAGCATTTT	CASSPQGKNQPQHF
TRBV2	TRBJ2-5	.	.	12	TGTGCCAGCGGTCGGATCCAAGAGACCCAGTACTTC	CASGRIQETQYF
TRBV30	TRBJ1-3	.	.	14	TGTGCCTGGAGTGGCCAGATTCGCGGAAACACCATATATTTT	CAWSGQIRGNTIYF
TRBV28	TRBJ2-3	.	once	16	TGTGCCAGCAGCTTTCCGGGGGCGGGGGGCACAGATACGCAGTATTTT	CASSFPGAGGTDTQYF
TRBV6-4	TRBJ2-3	.	.	15	TGTGCCAGCAGTGATACGGGGTCTAGCACAGATACGCAGTATTTT	CASSDTGSSTDTQYF
TRBV27	TRBJ1-2	.	.	13	TGTGCCAGCGGTGAGGGGCCGCACTATGGCTACACCTTC	CASGEGPHYGYTF
TRBV19	TRBJ2-4	.	few	12	TGTGCCAGTAGTATTGGGACAAACATTCAGTACTTC	CASSIGTNIQYF
TRBV7-2	TRBJ1-1	.	.	13	TGTGCCAGCAGCGTAGCTTTTGGCACTGAAGCTTTCTTT	CASSVAFGTEAFF
TRBV7-3	TRBJ2-1	TRBD2	.	16	TGTGCCAGCAGCAAAAGACTAGCTGAATCCTACAATGAGCAGTTCTTC	CASSKRLAESYNEQFF
TRBV14	TRBJ1-2	.	.	15	TGTGCCAGCAGCCAAGAGGCGGGTTCGGGCTATGGCTACACCTTC	CASSQEAGSGYGYTF
TRBV29-1	TRBJ1-1	.	few	13	TGCAGCGCCAGGGGTGGTAAGAACACTGAAGCTTTCTTT	CSARGGKNTEAFF
TRBV29-1	TRBJ2-5	.	once	14	TGCAGCGTGGGCGACCCGGAGGCCGAAGAGACCCAGTACTTC	CSVGDPEAEETQYF
TRBV2	TRBJ2-7	.	.	13	TGTGCCAGCAGTGAGTCCAGGGCTGGCGAGCAGTACTTC	CASSESRAGEQYF
TRBV18	TRBJ1-2	TRBD1	.	14	TGTGCCAGCTCACCAGACAGGGTAACAGATGGCTACACCTTC	CASSPDRVTDGYTF
TRBV7-2	TRBJ1-2	TRBD1	.	16	TGTGCCAGCAGCTTAACTTGGCAGGGGGCTCACTATGGCTACACCTTC	CASSLTWQGAHYGYTF
TRBV7-9	TRBJ1-5	.	few	15	TGTGCCAGCAGCCAAACCGGGACGAGCAATCAGCCCCAGCATTTT	CASSQTGTSNQPQHF
TRBV7-6	TRBJ2-3	TRBD2	once	15	TGTGCCAGCAGCTTGGCTAGCGGGAGAACAGATACGCAGTATTTT	CASSLASGRTDTQYF
TRBV4-3	TRBJ1-5	.	.	16	TGCGCCAGCAGCCAAGATCGTTCGGGGCCCTCAGAGCCCCAGCATTTT	CASSQDRSGPSEPQHF
TRBV28	TRBJ1-4	.	.	15	TGTGCCAGCAGTCCGGGGGGTCCGGGACGCGAAAAACTGTTTTTT	CASSPGGPGREKLFF
TRBV9	TRBJ2-2	.	.	15	TGTGCCAGCAGCGTAGGGCCGGGATCGGCCGGGGAGCTGTTTTTT	CASSVGPGSAGELFF
TRBV6-2/TRBV6-3	TRBJ2-7	TRBD1	once	14	TGTGCCAGCAGTTACAGGACAGGGACCTACGAGCAGTACTTC	CASSYRTGTYEQYF
TRBV27	TRBJ2-7	TRBD1	.	16	TGTGCCAGCAGTTTACTCGGGACAGGGGTCGTAAACGAGCAGTACTTC	CASSLLGTGVVNEQYF
TRBV27	TRBJ1-1	TRBD1	once	13	TGTGCCAGCAGTTTCTACCAGGGGGACACAGCTTTCTTT	CASSFYQGDTAFF
TRBV6-2/TRBV6-3	TRBJ1-1	TRBD1	.	16	TGTGCCAGCAGTTCAAACTCCGGGACAGGGGTTTTTGGAGCTTTCTTT	CASSSNSGTGVFGAFF
TRBV18	TRBJ2-5	TRBD2	.	17	TGTGCCAGCTCCCCAGACCGGGGACTAGCGGTCCAAGAGACCCAGTACTTC	CASSPDRGLAVQETQYF
TRBV15	TRBJ2-5	.	.	16	TGTGCCACCAGCAGAGACCTCCCGGGCCGCTCGGAGACCCAGTACTTC	CATSRDLPGRSETQYF
TRBV5-4	TRBJ2-7	.	.	15	TGTGCCAGCAGCTCCTATAAAGATTCCCCCTACGAGCAGTACTTC	CASSSYKDSPYEQYF
TRBV28	TRBJ1-5	TRBD1	.	14	TGTGCCAGCACCAAGGAGGGGGCTAATCAGCCCCAGCATTTT	CASTKEGANQPQHF
TRBV2	TRBJ1-5	.	.	14	TGTGCCAGCAAGCGCCAAGGCGGGGATCAGCCCCAGCATTTT	CASKRQGGDQPQHF
TRBV5-4	TRBJ2-5	.	.	14	TGTGCCAGCAGCACCCGGGGGACATCTCGGGCCCAGTACTTC	CASSTRGTSRAQYF
TRBV27	TRBJ1-2	.	.	13	TGTGCCAGCAGTTCCCAGGGGAGACATGGCTACACCTTC	CASSSQGRHGYTF